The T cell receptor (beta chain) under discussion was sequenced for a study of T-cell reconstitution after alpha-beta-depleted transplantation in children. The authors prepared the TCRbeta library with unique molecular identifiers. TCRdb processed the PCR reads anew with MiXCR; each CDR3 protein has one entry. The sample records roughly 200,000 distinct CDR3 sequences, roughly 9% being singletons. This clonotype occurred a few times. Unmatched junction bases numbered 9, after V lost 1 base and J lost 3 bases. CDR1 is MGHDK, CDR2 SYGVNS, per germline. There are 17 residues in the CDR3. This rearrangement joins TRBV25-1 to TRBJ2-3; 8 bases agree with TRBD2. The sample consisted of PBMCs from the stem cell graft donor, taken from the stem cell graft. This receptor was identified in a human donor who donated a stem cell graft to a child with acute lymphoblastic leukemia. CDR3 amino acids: CASSESGSGGRTDTQYF. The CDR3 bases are TGTGCCAGCAGTGAATCGGGAAGCGGGGGTAGGACAGATACGCAGTATTTT.